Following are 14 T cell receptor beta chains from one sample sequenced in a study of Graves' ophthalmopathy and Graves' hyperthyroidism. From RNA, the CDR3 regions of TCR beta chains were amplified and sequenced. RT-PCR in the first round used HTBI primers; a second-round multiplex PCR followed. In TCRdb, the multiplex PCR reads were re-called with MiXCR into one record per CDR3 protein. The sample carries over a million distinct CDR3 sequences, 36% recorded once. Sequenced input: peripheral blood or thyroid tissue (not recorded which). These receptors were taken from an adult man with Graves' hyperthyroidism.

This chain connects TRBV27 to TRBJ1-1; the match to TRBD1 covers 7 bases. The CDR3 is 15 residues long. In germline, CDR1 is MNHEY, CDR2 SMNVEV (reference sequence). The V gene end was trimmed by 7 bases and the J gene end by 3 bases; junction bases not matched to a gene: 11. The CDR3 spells CASTPKTGRYTEAFF. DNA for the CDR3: TGTGCCAGCACCCCCAAGACAGGGAGATACACTGAAGCTTTCTTT.

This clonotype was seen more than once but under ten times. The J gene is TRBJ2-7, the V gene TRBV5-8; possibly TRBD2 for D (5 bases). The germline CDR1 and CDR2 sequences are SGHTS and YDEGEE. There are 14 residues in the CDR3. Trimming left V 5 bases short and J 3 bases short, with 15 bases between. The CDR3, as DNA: TGTGCCAGCAGTCAGTATAGCGAAAACTACGAGCAGTACTTC. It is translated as CASSQYSENYEQYF.

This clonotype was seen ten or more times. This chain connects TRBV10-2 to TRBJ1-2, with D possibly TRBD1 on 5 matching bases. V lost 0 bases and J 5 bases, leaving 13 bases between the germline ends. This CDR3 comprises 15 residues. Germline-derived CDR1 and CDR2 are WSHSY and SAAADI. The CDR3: CASSESKWGKYGYTF. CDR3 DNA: TGCGCCAGCAGTGAGTCGAAGTGGGGGAAATATGGCTACACCTTC.

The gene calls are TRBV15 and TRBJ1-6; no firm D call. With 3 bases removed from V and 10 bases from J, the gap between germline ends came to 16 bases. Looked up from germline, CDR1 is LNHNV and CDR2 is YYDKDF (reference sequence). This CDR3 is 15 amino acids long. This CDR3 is CATSSPRGVGSPLHF. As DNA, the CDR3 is TGTGCCACCAGCAGCCCTCGTGGGGTGGGGTCACCCCTCCACTTT.

The CDR3 nucleotides are TGCAGTGCTAGTGCGACTAGCTACAATGAGCAGTTCTTC. It specifies CSASATSYNEQFF. This sequence joins TRBV20-1 and TRBJ2-5; the D gene is possibly TRBD2 (6 bases). Matching the DNA end better, TRBJ2-1 makes the J call doubtful. The CDR3 is made up of 13 amino acids. CDR1 and CDR2 from the germline V gene are DFQATT and SNEGSKA (reference sequence).

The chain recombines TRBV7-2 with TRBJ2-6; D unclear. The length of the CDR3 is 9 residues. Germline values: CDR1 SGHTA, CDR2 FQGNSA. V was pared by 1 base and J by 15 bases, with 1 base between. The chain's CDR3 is CASSLDLTF. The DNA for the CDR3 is TGTGCCAGCAGCTTAGACCTGACTTTC.

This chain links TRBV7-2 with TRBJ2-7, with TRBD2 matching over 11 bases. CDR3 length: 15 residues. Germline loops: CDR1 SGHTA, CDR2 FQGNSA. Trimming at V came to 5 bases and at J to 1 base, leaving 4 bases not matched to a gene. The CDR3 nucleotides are TGTGCCAGCAGCCTGAGACTAGCGGGGTCCTACGAGCAGTACTTC. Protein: CASSLRLAGSYEQYF.

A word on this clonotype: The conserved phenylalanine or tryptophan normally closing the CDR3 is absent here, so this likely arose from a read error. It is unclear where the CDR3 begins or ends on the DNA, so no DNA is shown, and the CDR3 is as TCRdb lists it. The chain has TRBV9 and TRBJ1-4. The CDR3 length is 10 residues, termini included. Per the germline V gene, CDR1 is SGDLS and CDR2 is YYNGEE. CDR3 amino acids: CASSPAEFTY.

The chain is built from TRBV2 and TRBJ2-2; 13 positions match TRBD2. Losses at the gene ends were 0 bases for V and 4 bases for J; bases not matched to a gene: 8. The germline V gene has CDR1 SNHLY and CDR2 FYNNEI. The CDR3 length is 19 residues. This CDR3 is CASSEALGLAGQVTGELFF. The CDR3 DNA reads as TGTGCCAGCAGTGAAGCGCTGGGACTAGCGGGACAGGTCACCGGGGAGCTGTTTTTT.

In DNA, the CDR3 is TGTGCCAGCAGTAGGAGTGCGGACAGGGGGTCGAGGTACGAGCAGTACTTC. Translated, it gives CASSRSADRGSRYEQYF. The chain employs TRBV12-3 or TRBV12-4 and TRBJ2-7; TRBD1 aligns across 10 bases. V shed 5 bases, J shed 4 bases, and the junction held 14 bases outside the gene matches. This CDR3 has 17 residues.

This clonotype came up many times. CDR3 in amino acids: CASSQDYRDSQGYTF. In nucleotides, the CDR3 is TGCGCCAGCAGCCAAGACTACCGGGACAGTCAGGGCTACACCTTC. The V and J genes are TRBV4-3 and TRBJ1-2; 7 bases are a match to TRBD1. The CDR3 is 15 residues long. Germline values: CDR1 LGHNA, CDR2 YSLEER. V shed 0 bases and J 8 bases; nucleotides not matched to a gene: 9.

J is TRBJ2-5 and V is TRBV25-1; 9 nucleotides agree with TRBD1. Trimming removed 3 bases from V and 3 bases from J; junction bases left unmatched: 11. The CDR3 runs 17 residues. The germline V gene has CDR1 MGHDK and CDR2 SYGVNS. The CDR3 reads CASSDPETGGIEETQYF. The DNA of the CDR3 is TGTGCCAGCAGTGACCCCGAGACAGGGGGGATCGAAGAGACCCAGTACTTC.

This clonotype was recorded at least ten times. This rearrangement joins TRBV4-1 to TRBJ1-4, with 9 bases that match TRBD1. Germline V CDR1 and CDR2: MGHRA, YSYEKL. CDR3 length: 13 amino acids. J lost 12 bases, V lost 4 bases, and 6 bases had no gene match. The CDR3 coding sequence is TGCGCCAGCAGCCGGACAGGGGAGTGGGAACTGTTTTTT. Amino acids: CASSRTGEWELFF.

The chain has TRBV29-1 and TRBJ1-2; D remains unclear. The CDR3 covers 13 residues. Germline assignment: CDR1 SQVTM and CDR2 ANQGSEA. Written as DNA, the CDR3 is TGCAGGAAACATTCGGTCGCTAACTATGGCTACACCTTC. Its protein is CRKHSVANYGYTF. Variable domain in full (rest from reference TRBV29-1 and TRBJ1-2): SAVISQKPSRDICQRGTSLTIQCQVDSQVTMMFWYRQQPGQSLTLIATANQGSEATYESGFVIDKFPISRPNLTFSTLTVSNMSPEDSSIYLCRKHSVANYGYTFGSGTRLTVV.